This T cell receptor beta chain emerged from a study of blood T cell repertoires in COVID-19. The wider study: Samples representing acute and convalescent COVID-19 were sourced from the United States, Italy and Spain. Nucleic acid was either cDNA or gDNA, and it came from T cells, B-cell-depleted T cells, or PBMCs.

Original analysis: Reference gene primers were amplified, and this amplification served to estimate nucleated cell counts. Sequencing used immunoSEQ multiplex PCR; TCRdb keeps in-frame clones, though not all of them. V and J calls and clone size are copied from that table; D and trimming were computed from the DNA. The table shows roughly 30,000 clones, with around 85% occurring only once. Germline-derived CDR1 and CDR2 are ENHRY and SYGVKD. J lost 6 bases, V lost 8 bases, and 11 bases had no gene match. CDR3 length equals 14 residues. This TCR derives from a human donor with acute or convalescent COVID-19. The donor label of this sample is uncertain. The chain links TRBV10-3 to TRBJ1-2, with TRBD1 matching over 8 bases. Sequenced sample: peripheral blood. This chain's CDR3 is CAISGQGSVNGYTF. The CDR3 bases are TGTGCCATCTCCGGACAGGGTTCTGTCAATGGCTACACCTTC.